A single sample gave rise to the 6 T cell receptor beta chains below, sequenced in a study of cytomegalovirus exposure and HLA in healthy donors. PCR primers comprised 60 Vbeta and 13 Jbeta primers. Using immunoSEQ multiplex PCR, the repertoire was profiled, and TCRdb retains in-frame clones only, with some absent. The table records approximately 190,000 clones, roughly 80% of them present only once. Material: PBMCs. These receptors all come from a woman under 40 in good health and CMV-seropositive.

The V call is TRBV7-2, the J call TRBJ2-2, with D maybe TRBD1 (5 bases). Trimming took off 2 bases at V and 3 bases at J, with 13 bases between the two ends. The CDR3 is 16 residues long. Germline-derived CDR1 and CDR2 are SGHTA and FQGNSA. This chain's CDR3 is CASSLPSTGYTGELFF. In DNA form, the CDR3 reads TGTGCCAGCAGCTTACCTTCTACAGGATACACCGGGGAGCTGTTTTTT.

The chain is built from TRBV27 and TRBJ1-2; 7 nucleotides agree with TRBD1. Germline trimming cut 3 bases from V and 4 bases from J; bases unmatched to any gene: 11. CDR1 is MNHEY, CDR2 SMNVEV, per germline (reference sequence). This CDR3 comprises 16 residues. The CDR3 nucleotides read TGTGCCAGCAGTTTCTCCCCCCAACAGGGGACCTATGGCTACACCTTC. Amino acid sequence: CASSFSPQQGTYGYTF.

The chain recombines TRBV21-1 with TRBJ1-4. TRBV21-1 is a known pseudogene. CDR3 length: 16 amino acids. The CDR3 spells CASSPFREGFYEKLFF. CDR3 in DNA: TGTGCCAGCAGCCCCTTCAGGGAGGGTTTTTATGAAAAACTGTTTTTT.

The chain is built from TRBV11-3 and TRBJ2-5; D is possibly TRBD2 (6 bases). Trimming cost V 2 bases and J 3 bases, with 10 bases left between them. CDR1 is SGHNT and CDR2 is YENEEA in the germline V gene. The CDR3 covers 14 residues. The CDR3 DNA is TGTGCCAGCAGCTTACCGGGACTTAAAGAGACCCAGTACTTC. As protein: CASSLPGLKETQYF. Together with reference TRBV11-3 and TRBJ2-5, the CDR3 gives the full variable domain: EAGVVQSPRYKIIEKKQPVAFWCNPISGHNTLYWYLQNLGQGPELLIRYENEEAVDDSQLPKDRFSAERLKGVDSTLKIQPAELGDSAVYLCASSLPGLKETQYFGPGTRLLVL.

The V call is TRBV4-2, the J call TRBJ2-1, with 10 bases identical to TRBD2. With V trimmed by 4 bases and J by 3 bases, 3 bases remained unmatched. Germline-derived CDR1 and CDR2 are LGHNA and YNFKEQ. This CDR3 is 15 amino acids long. This chain's CDR3 is CASSPSGGDYNEQFF. The CDR3 region has the DNA TGTGCCAGCAGCCCGAGCGGGGGGGACTACAATGAGCAGTTCTTC.

The sample holds one count of this clone. V usage is TRBV11-2 and J usage is TRBJ2-4; D gene uncertain. Germline values: CDR1 SGHAT, CDR2 FQNNGV. The germline V and J ends were trimmed by 2 bases and 8 bases, with 10 bases remaining between them. The CDR3 length is 13 residues. The CDR3 spells CASSLTVWDIQYF. In nucleotides, the CDR3 is TGTGCCAGCAGCTTAACAGTTTGGGACATTCAGTACTTC.